This is a list of T cell receptor beta chains from one sample in a study of blood T cell repertoires in COVID-19. The data were produced by immunoSEQ multiplex PCR, yet TCRdb's version contains in-frame clones alone and is incomplete. Of around 210,000 clones listed, 85% are singletons. Specimen: peripheral blood. Receptors were obtained from a man aged 50-59 years with COVID-19, enrolled during active disease. The CDR3 runs from the conserved cysteine through the conserved F or W. The order of the fields is V gene, clone size, J gene, D gene, CDR3 protein, CDR3 DNA. D genes are given only for firm matches. The size field is filled for only some rows; it gives once, few, many or a size class.

V: TRBV27
size: -
J: TRBJ2-3
D: TRBD2
CDR3: CASTTRLAGGTDTQYF
DNA: TGTGCCAGCACCACCCGACTAGCGGGGGGCACAGATACGCAGTATTTT

V: TRBV2
size: -
J: TRBJ1-6
D: -
CDR3: CASSEERTINSPLHF
DNA: TGTGCCAGCAGTGAAGAAAGGACAATTAATTCACCCCTCCACTTT

V: TRBV6-5
size: -
J: TRBJ1-5
D: -
CDR3: CASSTTGLSQPQHF
DNA: TGTGCCAGCAGCACAACAGGGCTTAGTCAGCCCCAGCATTTT

V: TRBV6-5
size: -
J: TRBJ1-1
D: TRBD1
CDR3: CASSYRQGSTEAFF
DNA: TGTGCCAGCAGTTACCGACAGGGAAGTACTGAAGCTTTCTTT

V: TRBV19
size: few
J: TRBJ1-1
D: -
CDR3: CASSIDPGHTNTEAFF
DNA: TGTGCCAGTAGTATAGATCCGGGACATACGAACACTGAAGCTTTCTTT

V: TRBV7-2
size: -
J: TRBJ1-5
D: -
CDR3: CASSHRIGRDSNQPQHF
DNA: TGTGCCAGCAGCCATAGGATTGGCAGGGATAGCAATCAGCCCCAGCATTTT

V: TRBV9
size: -
J: TRBJ1-3
D: -
CDR3: CASSVAAGIGGNTIYF
DNA: TGTGCCAGCAGCGTAGCGGCGGGAATAGGGGGAAACACCATATATTTT

V: TRBV18
size: -
J: TRBJ1-1
D: TRBD1
CDR3: CASSPKTGANTEAFF
DNA: TGTGCCAGCTCACCGAAGACAGGGGCGAACACTGAAGCTTTCTTT

V: TRBV5-1
size: -
J: TRBJ2-7
D: TRBD1
CDR3: CASSWAGTGYEQYF
DNA: TGCGCCAGCAGCTGGGCCGGGACAGGGTACGAGCAGTACTTC

V: TRBV12-3/TRBV12-4
size: -
J: TRBJ2-1
D: -
CDR3: CASSLAHNEQFF
DNA: TGTGCCAGCAGTTTGGCACACAATGAGCAGTTCTTC

V: TRBV7-9
size: -
J: TRBJ2-7
D: -
CDR3: CASSPWTGGTHYEQYF
DNA: TGTGCCAGCAGCCCTTGGACAGGAGGGACTCACTACGAGCAGTACTTC

V: TRBV4-1
size: -
J: TRBJ1-4
D: -
CDR3: CASSQTGLNHATNEKLFF
DNA: TGCGCCAGCAGCCAAACGGGACTTAACCACGCAACTAATGAAAAACTGTTTTTT

V: TRBV27
size: -
J: TRBJ1-5
D: -
CDR3: CASSLAYSNQPQHF
DNA: TGTGCCAGCAGTCTAGCTTATAGCAATCAGCCCCAGCATTTT

V: TRBV5-1
size: -
J: TRBJ2-2
D: TRBD2
CDR3: CASSLTASGGINTGELFF
DNA: TGCGCCAGCAGCTTAACCGCTAGCGGGGGGATAAACACCGGGGAGCTGTTTTTT

V: TRBV9
size: -
J: TRBJ2-1
D: TRBD2
CDR3: CASSVGGGNPGWYEQFF
DNA: TGTGCCAGCAGCGTAGGCGGGGGGAACCCTGGTTGGTATGAGCAGTTCTTC

V: TRBV10-3
size: -
J: TRBJ1-1
D: -
CDR3: CAISETGSFSEAFF
DNA: TGTGCCATCAGTGAGACGGGGTCTTTCTCTGAAGCTTTCTTT

V: TRBV28
size: many
J: TRBJ2-7
D: TRBD1
CDR3: CASSLSRRGPLGQYF
DNA: TGTGCCAGCAGTTTATCGCGCAGGGGGCCACTTGGGCAGTACTTC